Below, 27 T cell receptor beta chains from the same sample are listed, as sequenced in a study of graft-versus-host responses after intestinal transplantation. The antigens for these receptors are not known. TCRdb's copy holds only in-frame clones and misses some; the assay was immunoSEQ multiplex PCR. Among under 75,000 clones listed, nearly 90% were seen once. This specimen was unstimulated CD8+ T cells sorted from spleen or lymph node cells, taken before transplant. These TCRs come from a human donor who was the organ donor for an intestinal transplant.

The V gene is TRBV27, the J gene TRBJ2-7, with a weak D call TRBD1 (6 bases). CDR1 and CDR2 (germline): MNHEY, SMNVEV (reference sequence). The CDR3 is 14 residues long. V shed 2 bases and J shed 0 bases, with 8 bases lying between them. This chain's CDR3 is CASSLTGFSYEQYV. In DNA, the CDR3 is TGTGCCAGCAGTTTAACAGGGTTCTCCTACGAGCAGTACGTC.

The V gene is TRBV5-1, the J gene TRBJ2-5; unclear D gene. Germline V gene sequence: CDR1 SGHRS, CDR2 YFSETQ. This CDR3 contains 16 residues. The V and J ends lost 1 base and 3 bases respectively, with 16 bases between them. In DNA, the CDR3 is TGCGCCAGCAGCTTGAACCCCGTACAGAGCAAAGAGACCCAGTACTTC. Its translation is CASSLNPVQSKETQYF.

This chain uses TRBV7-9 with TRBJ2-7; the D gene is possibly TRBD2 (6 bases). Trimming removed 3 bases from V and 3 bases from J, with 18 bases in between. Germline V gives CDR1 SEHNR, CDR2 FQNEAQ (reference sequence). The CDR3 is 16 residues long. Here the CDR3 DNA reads TGTGCCAGCAGCTTTGGACCGTCTGGGAGGATCTACGAGCAGTACGTC. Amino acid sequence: CASSFGPSGRIYEQYV.

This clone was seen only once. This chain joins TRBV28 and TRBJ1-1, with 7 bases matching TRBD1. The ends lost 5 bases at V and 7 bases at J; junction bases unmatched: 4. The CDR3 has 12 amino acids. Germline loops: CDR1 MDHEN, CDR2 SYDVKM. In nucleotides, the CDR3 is TGTGCCAGCAGTATACCAGGGGGTGAAGCTTTCTTT. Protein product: CASSIPGGEAFF.

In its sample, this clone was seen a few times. As DNA, the CDR3 is TGTGCCAGCAGCTCTCGCACAGGGGTTTCACCCCTCCACTTT. It yields the protein CASSSRTGVSPLHF. This chain connects TRBV7-2 to TRBJ1-6, with 7 bases aligning to TRBD1. Germline assignment: CDR1 SGHTA and CDR2 FQGNSA. Unmatched junction bases numbered 6, after V lost 4 bases and J lost 9 bases. The CDR3 has 14 residues.

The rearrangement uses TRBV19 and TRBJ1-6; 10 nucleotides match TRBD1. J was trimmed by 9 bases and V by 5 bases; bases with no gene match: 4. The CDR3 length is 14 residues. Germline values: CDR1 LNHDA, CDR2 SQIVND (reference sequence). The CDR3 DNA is TGTGCCAGTAGTCCATGGACAGGGGGTTCACCCCTCCACTTT. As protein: CASSPWTGGSPLHF.

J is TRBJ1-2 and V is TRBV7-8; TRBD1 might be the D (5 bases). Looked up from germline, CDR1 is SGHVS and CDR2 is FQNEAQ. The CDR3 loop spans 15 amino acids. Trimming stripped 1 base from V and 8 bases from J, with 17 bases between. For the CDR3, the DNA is TGTGCCAGCAGCTTAGACATAGGGACTGTACGGGGCTACACCTTC. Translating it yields CASSLDIGTVRGYTF. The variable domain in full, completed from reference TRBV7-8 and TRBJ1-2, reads GAGVSQSPRYKVAKRGQDVALRCDPISGHVSLFWYQQALGQGPEFLTYFQNEAQLDKSGLPSDRFFAERPEGSVSTLKIQRTQQEDSAVYLCASSLDIGTVRGYTFGSGTRLTVV.

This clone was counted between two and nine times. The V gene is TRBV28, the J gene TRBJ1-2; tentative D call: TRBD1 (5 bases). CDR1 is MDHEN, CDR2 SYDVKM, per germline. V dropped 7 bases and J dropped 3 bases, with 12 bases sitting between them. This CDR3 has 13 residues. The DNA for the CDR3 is TGTGCCAGCACGACAGTCTCCGACTATGGCTACACCTTC. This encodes CASTTVSDYGYTF.

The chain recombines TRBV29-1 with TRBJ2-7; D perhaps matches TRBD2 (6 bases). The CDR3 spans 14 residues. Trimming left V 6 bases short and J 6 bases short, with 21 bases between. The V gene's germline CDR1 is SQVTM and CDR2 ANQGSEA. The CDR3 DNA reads TGCAGCGTAGCCGAGGTCGGGGGACTCGGCGAGCAGTACGTC. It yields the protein CSVAEVGGLGEQYV.

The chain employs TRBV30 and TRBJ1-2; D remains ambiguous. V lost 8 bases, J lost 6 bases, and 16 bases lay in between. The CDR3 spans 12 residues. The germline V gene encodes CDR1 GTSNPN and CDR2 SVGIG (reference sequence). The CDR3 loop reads CALQRGIDGYTF. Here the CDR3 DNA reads TGTGCCCTCCAGCGGGGTATAGATGGCTACACCTTC.

CDR3 sequence reads: CASSWTGGLAFF. CDR3 DNA: TGTGCCAGCAGTTGGACAGGGGGCTTAGCTTTCTTT. The J gene is TRBJ1-1, the V gene TRBV5-6, with 11 bases identical to TRBD1. Germline loops: CDR1 SGHDT, CDR2 YYEEEE. The CDR3 spans 12 residues. The trim removed 5 bases at V and 10 bases at J, leaving 4 bases unmatched.

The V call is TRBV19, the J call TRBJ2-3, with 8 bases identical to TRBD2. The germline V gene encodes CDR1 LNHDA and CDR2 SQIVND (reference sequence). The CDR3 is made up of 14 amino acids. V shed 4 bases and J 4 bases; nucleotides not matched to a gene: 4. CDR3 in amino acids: CASSNFGGADTQYF. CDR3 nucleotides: TGTGCCAGTAGTAATTTCGGGGGGGCAGATACGCAGTATTTT.

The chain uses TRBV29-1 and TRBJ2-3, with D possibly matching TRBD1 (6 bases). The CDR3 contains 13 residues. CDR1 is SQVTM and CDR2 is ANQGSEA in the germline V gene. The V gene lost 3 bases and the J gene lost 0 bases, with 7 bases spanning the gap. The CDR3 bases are TGCAGCGTTGACGACAGGAGCACAGATACGCAGTATTTT. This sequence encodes CSVDDRSTDTQYF.

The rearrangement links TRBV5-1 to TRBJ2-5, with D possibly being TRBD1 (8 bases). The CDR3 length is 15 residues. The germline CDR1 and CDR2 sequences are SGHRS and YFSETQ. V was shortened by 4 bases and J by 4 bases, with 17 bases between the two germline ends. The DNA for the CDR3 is TGCGCCAGCAGCGTGTTACAGGGGGGGGGAGAGACCCAGTACTTC. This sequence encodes CASSVLQGGGETQYF.

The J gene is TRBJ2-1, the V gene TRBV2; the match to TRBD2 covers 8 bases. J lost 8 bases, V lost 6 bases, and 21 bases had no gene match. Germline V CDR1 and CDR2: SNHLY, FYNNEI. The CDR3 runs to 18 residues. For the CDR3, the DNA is TGTGCCAGCAGGATTATCTGGGCGGGGGGAGCGAAGGTCGATGAGCAGTTCTTC. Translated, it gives CASRIIWAGGAKVDEQFF.

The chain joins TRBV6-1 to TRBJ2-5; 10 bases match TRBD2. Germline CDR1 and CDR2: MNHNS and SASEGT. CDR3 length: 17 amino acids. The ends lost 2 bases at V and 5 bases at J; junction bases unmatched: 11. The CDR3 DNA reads TGTGCCAGCAGTGAACGGCTAGCGGGGGTAGGGGTGGAGACCCAGTACTTC. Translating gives CASSERLAGVGVETQYF.

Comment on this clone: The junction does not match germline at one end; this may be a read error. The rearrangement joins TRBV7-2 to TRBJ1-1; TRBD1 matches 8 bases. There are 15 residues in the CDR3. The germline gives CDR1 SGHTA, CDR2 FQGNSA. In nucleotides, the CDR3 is TGTGCCAGCAGTTTAGACGTGACAGGGGTCACTGAAGCTTTCTTT. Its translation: CASSLDVTGVTEAFF.

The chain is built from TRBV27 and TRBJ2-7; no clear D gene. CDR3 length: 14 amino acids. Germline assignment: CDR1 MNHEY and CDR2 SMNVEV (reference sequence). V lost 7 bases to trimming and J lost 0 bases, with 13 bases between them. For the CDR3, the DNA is TGTGCCAGCAAGATAACATGGAGCTCCTACGAGCAGTACGTC. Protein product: CASKITWSSYEQYV.

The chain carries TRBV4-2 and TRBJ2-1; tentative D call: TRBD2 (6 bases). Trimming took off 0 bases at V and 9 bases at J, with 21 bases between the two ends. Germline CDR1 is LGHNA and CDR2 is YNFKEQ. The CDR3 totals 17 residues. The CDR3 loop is CASSQDRSSGGPPEQFF. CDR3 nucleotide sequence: TGTGCCAGCAGCCAAGATAGGAGTAGCGGCGGCCCCCCTGAGCAGTTCTTC.

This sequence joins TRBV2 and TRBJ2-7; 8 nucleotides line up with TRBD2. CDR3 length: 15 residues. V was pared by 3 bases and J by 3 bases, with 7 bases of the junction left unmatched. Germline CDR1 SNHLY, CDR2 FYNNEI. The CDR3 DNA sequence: TGTGCCAGCAGTGAGTGGGCGGGGGGCCTCTACGAGCAGTACGTC. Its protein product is CASSEWAGGLYEQYV.

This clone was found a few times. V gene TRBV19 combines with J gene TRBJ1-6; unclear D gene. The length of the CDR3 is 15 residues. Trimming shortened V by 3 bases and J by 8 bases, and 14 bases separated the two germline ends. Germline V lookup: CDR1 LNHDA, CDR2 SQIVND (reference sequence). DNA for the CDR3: TGTGCCAGTAGTATTACCAGTTCTTGGCATTCACCCCTCCACTTT. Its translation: CASSITSSWHSPLHF. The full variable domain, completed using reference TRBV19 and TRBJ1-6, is DGGITQSPKYLFRKEGQNVTLSCEQNLNHDAMYWYRQDPGQGLRLIYYSQIVNDFQKGDIAEGYSVSREKKESFPLTVTSAQKNPTAFYLCASSITSSWHSPLHFGNGTRLTVT.

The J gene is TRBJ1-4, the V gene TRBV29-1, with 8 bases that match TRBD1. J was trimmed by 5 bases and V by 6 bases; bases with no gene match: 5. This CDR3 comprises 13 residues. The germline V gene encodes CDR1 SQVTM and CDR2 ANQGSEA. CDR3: CSVETGDNEKLFF. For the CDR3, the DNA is TGCAGCGTGGAGACAGGGGACAATGAAAAACTGTTTTTT.

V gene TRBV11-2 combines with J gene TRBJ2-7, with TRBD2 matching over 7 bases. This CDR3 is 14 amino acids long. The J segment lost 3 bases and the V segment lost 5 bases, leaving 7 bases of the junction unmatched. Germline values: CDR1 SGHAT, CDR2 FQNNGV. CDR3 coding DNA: TGTGCCAGCAGCATCGGACGGGGGGACTACGAGCAGTACGTC. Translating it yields CASSIGRGDYEQYV.

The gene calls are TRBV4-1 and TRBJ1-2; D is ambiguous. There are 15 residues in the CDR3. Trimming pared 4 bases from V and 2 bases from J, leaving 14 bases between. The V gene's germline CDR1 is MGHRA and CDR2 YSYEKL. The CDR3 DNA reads TGCGCCAGCAGCCGAGAGACAATCACCAACTATGGCTACACCTTC. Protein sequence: CASSRETITNYGYTF.

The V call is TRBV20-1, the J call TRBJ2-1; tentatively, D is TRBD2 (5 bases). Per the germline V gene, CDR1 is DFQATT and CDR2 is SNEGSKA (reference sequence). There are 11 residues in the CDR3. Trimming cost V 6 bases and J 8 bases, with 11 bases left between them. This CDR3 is CSALAGYEQFF. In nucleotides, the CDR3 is TGCAGTGCCCTTGCGGGCTATGAGCAGTTCTTC.

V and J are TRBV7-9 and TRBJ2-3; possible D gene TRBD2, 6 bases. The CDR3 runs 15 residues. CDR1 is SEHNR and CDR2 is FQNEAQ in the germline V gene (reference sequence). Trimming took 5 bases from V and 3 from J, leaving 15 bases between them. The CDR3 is CASSLMGGATDTQYF. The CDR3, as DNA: TGTGCCAGCAGCCTGATGGGGGGAGCAACAGATACGCAGTATTTT.

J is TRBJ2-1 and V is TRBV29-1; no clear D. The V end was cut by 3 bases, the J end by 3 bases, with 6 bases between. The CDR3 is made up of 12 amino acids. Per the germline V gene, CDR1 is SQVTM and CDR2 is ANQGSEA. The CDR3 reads CSVEASYNEQFF. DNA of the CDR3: TGCAGCGTTGAGGCCAGCTACAATGAGCAGTTCTTC.